Each of the 18 T cell receptor beta chains below was sequenced from the same sample in a study of T-cell memory formation after mild COVID-19. TCRdb re-called the 5' RACE reads with MiXCR, one entry per CDR3 protein. Among about 540,000 distinct CDR3 sequences, roughly 21% were seen once, and the ten largest hold about 12%. What was sequenced was PBMCs or a T cell subset sorted from them (not recorded which). The receptor set was obtained from an adult woman who had mild COVID-19 (a few samples of this study predate the infection). Cell type and time point are not known.

This chain connects TRBV7-9 to TRBJ2-1; TRBD2 agrees at 7 bases. The junction had 13 bases not matched to a gene; V was cut back by 0 bases and J by 2 bases. In germline, CDR1 is SEHNR, CDR2 FQNEAQ (reference sequence). The CDR3 contains 19 residues. The CDR3 DNA reads as TGTGCCAGCAGCTTAGCGCGGTTTATTGCGGGAGAAACCTACAATGAGCAGTTCTTC. It yields the protein CASSLARFIAGETYNEQFF.

The chain links TRBV5-1 to TRBJ2-1; 8 positions agree with TRBD2. The trim removed 5 bases at V and 9 bases at J, leaving 10 bases unmatched. Looked up from germline, CDR1 is SGHRS and CDR2 is YFSETQ. The CDR3 runs to 14 residues. CDR3 loop: CASSTAGEVVEQFF. For the CDR3, the DNA is TGCGCCAGCAGTACAGCGGGAGAGGTAGTTGAGCAGTTCTTC.

This clonotype was picked up a small number of times. The chain has TRBV5-1 and TRBJ1-5; D not resolved. Trimming took off 0 bases at V and 2 bases at J, with 6 bases between the two ends. From germline, CDR1 is SGHRS and CDR2 YFSETQ. This CDR3 spans 14 amino acids. CDR3 sequence reads: CASSLEAGNQPQHF. CDR3 DNA: TGCGCCAGCAGCTTGGAGGCAGGCAATCAGCCCCAGCATTTT.

This clonotype has a single count. This CDR3 reads CASSPQAGAVELFF. The CDR3 nucleotides are TGTGCCAGCAGCCCCCAGGCGGGAGCAGTGGAGCTGTTTTTT. The V and J genes are TRBV11-3 and TRBJ2-2; TRBD2 matches 7 bases. V lost 5 bases, J lost 10 bases, and 10 bases stayed unmatched. The germline gives CDR1 SGHNT, CDR2 YENEEA. The CDR3 runs to 14 residues.

This clonotype turned up a few times. The chain has TRBV5-6 and TRBJ2-3, with 8 bases matching TRBD2. Trimming took 0 bases from V and 3 from J; bases not matched to a gene: 6. Germline assignment: CDR1 SGHDT and CDR2 YYEEEE. This CDR3 contains 16 residues. The CDR3 is CASSLERVAGTDTQYF. CDR3 in DNA: TGTGCCAGCAGCTTGGAAAGGGTAGCGGGGACAGATACGCAGTATTTT. Complete variable domain (other parts from reference TRBV5-6 and TRBJ2-3): DAGVTQSPTHLIKTRGQQVTLRCSPKSGHDTVSWYQQALGQGPQFIFQYYEEEERQRGNFPDRFSGHQFPNYSSELNVNALLLGDSALYLCASSLERVAGTDTQYFGPGTRLTVL.

This clonotype was detected a few times. This chain connects TRBV19 to TRBJ1-1; D gene uncertain. V lost 3 bases and J 5 bases, leaving 7 bases between the germline ends. CDR1 is LNHDA, CDR2 SQIVND, per germline (reference sequence). This CDR3 region has 12 residues. CDR3 DNA: TGTGCCAGTAGTATTGGGGTAACTGAAGCTTTCTTT. The encoded protein is CASSIGVTEAFF.

The rearrangement joins TRBV20-1 to TRBJ2-5, with TRBD1 matching 7 bases. After removal of 4 bases from V and 4 bases from J, the junction contained 6 bases not matched to a gene. Germline V lookup: CDR1 DFQATT, CDR2 SNEGSKA (reference sequence). The CDR3 has 13 amino acids. DNA for the CDR3: TGCAGTGCTAAGGGGGCAGGAGTAGAGACCCAGTACTTC. Translated, it gives CSAKGAGVETQYF.

The chain is built from TRBV6-2 or TRBV6-3 and TRBJ1-6; the match to TRBD1 covers 7 bases. Germline CDR1 reads MNHEY; CDR2 reads SVGEGT. J was trimmed by 0 bases and V by 2 bases; bases with no gene match: 16. The length of the CDR3 is 21 residues. CDR3 sequence reads: CASSYGSDREWGSSYNSPLHF. In nucleotides, the CDR3 is TGTGCCAGCAGTTACGGTTCCGACAGGGAGTGGGGAAGCTCCTATAATTCACCCCTCCACTTT.

This clonotype was recorded a few times. This sequence joins TRBV15 and TRBJ2-3; no clear D. The V end was cut by 2 bases, the J end by 2 bases, with 8 bases between. Per the germline V gene, CDR1 is LNHNV and CDR2 is YYDKDF (reference sequence). The CDR3 is made up of 14 amino acids. The CDR3 DNA reads TGTGCCACCAGCAGAAAGACAAACACAGATACGCAGTATTTT. Amino acid sequence: CATSRKTNTDTQYF.

This clonotype occurred a few times. This rearrangement joins TRBV24-1 to TRBJ2-3; 10 bases agree with TRBD1. Trimming at V came to 0 bases and at J to 3 bases, leaving 5 bases not matched to a gene. CDR1 is KGHDR, CDR2 SFDVKD, per germline. This CDR3 spans 17 amino acids. CDR3 coding DNA: TGTGCCACCAGTGATTTGGGTGACAGGGGGCGGACAGATACGCAGTATTTT. As protein: CATSDLGDRGRTDTQYF.

The rearrangement links TRBV12-3 or TRBV12-4 to TRBJ2-1; 8 nucleotides align to TRBD2. With 5 bases clipped from V and 7 bases from J, the junction kept 7 bases outside the gene matches. This CDR3 region has 14 residues. The CDR3 here is CASSAREGENEQFF. In nucleotides, the CDR3 is TGTGCCAGCAGTGCCCGGGAGGGGGAAAATGAGCAGTTCTTC.

This clonotype was seen a handful of times. The chain couples TRBV11-3 to TRBJ2-2; D unresolved. CDR1 and CDR2 (germline): SGHNT, YENEEA. The germline V and J ends were trimmed by 10 bases and 3 bases, with 15 bases remaining between them. The CDR3 extends over 14 amino acids. Here the CDR3 DNA reads TGTGCCATCAGATCCCGGACGGACACCGGGGAGCTGTTTTTT. It encodes CAIRSRTDTGELFF.

This clonotype was detected only a few times. The CDR3 region has the DNA TGTGCCAGCAGTTTTGTAGGCAGTGGGAACACTGAAGCTTTCTTT. It specifies CASSFVGSGNTEAFF. The V and J genes are TRBV27 and TRBJ1-1; D unresolved. Per germline, CDR1 MNHEY and CDR2 SMNVEV (reference sequence). V was pared by 3 bases and J by 1 base, with 12 bases between. CDR3 length equals 15 residues.

This clonotype was observed a single time. J is TRBJ2-5 and V is TRBV12-3 or TRBV12-4; TRBD2 is a possible D gene (6 bases). The V end lost 3 bases, the J end lost 10 bases, and 15 bases lay between the germline ends. CDR3 length equals 13 residues. The CDR3 protein is CASSFQRAQDQYF. The CDR3 region has the DNA TGTGCCAGCAGTTTTCAGCGGGCACAGGACCAGTACTTC.

The chain recombines TRBV9 with TRBJ2-1; no definite D call. The V end lost 0 bases, the J end lost 2 bases, and 9 bases lay between the germline ends. Germline V gene data show CDR1 as SGDLS and CDR2 as YYNGEE. This CDR3 spans 15 amino acids. The CDR3 nucleotides read TGTGCCAGCAGCGTAGGTGGGTCGACCTACAATGAGCAGTTCTTC. Its translation: CASSVGGSTYNEQFF. Complete variable domain (other parts from reference TRBV9 and TRBJ2-1): DSGVTQTPKHLITATGQRVTLRCSPRSGDLSVYWYQQSLDQGLQFLIQYYNGEERAKGNILERFSAQQFPDLHSELNLSSLELGDSALYFCASSVGGSTYNEQFFGPGTRLTVL.

The chain is built from TRBV6-5 and TRBJ2-7, with 13 bases identical to TRBD2. J gave up 7 bases and V 5 bases, and 8 bases lay outside the gene matches. CDR3 size: 15 residues. Germline V gene data show CDR1 as MNHEY and CDR2 as SVGAGI. The CDR3 loop reads CASSATPGLAGEQYF. The CDR3 region has the DNA TGTGCCAGCAGTGCGACCCCGGGACTAGCGGGGGAGCAGTACTTC.

This clonotype turned up a few times. The DNA of the CDR3 is TGTGCCAGCAGCTTAAGGTCGGCGGGAGAGCTAAGCAATGAGCAGTTCTTC. It codes for CASSLRSAGELSNEQFF. The V call is TRBV5-4, the J call TRBJ2-1, with 7 positions matching TRBD2. CDR3 length: 17 residues. Germline-derived CDR1 and CDR2 are SGHNT and YYREEE (reference sequence). V was pared by 2 bases and J by 6 bases, with 14 bases of the junction left unmatched.

The chain combines TRBV3-1 with TRBJ2-1; TRBD2 aligns across 8 bases. Germline-derived CDR1 and CDR2 are LGHDT and YNNKEL (reference sequence). Unmatched junction bases numbered 7, after V lost 0 bases and J lost 6 bases. This CDR3 is built from 16 residues. The CDR3 protein is CASSQETSVVFNEQFF. DNA of the CDR3: TGTGCCAGCAGCCAAGAGACTAGCGTAGTTTTCAATGAGCAGTTCTTC.